Listed below are T cell receptor beta chains from one sample, sequenced in a study of T cell changes during pregnancy in multiple sclerosis. Measured with immunoSEQ multiplex PCR; TCRdb has only the in-frame clones, and not every one. The table shows tens of thousands of clones, with roughly 89% occurring only once. The sample here was peripheral blood, taken in the third trimester of pregnancy. The receptors stem from a female donor in good health, enrolled as a control in a pregnancy study. Both conserved end residues are part of each CDR3. The D gene is left open where the match is weak.

v_call,d_call,j_call,cdr3_aa
TRBV29-1,NA,TRBJ2-5,CSADGALQETQYF
TRBV27,TRBD2,TRBJ2-3,CASSSLTSGGYTDTQYF
TRBV6-5,NA,TRBJ1-4,CASSIGHLGEKLFF
TRBV6-6,NA,TRBJ2-3,CASSYVRRGTDTQYF
TRBV28,NA,TRBJ1-1,CASSILQGGAFF
TRBV4-2,NA,TRBJ2-5,CASSPDRETQYF
TRBV7-9,NA,TRBJ1-1,CASSSSTGRSAFF
TRBV5-1,TRBD2,TRBJ2-7,CASSFGTSGGSYLSYEQYF
TRBV5-6,TRBD1,TRBJ2-7,CASSQGASYGQYF
TRBV7-9,NA,TRBJ2-2,CASTLGEVWNTGELFF
TRBV5-1,NA,TRBJ2-6,CASSHFNGSGANVLTF
TRBV5-6,NA,TRBJ2-5,CASSLDRNGETQYF
TRBV7-3,NA,TRBJ2-1,CASSLDSSGSREQFF
TRBV18,NA,TRBJ2-5,CASSPLPAGNQETQYF
TRBV7-2,TRBD1,TRBJ1-5,CASSSDRVNQPQHF
TRBV5-1,NA,TRBJ2-1,CASSSRTGLYNEQFF
TRBV4-3,NA,TRBJ1-1,CASSQEQQFGTEAFF
TRBV7-3,TRBD2,TRBJ2-1,CASSLLAGAWGNEQFF
TRBV19,TRBD2,TRBJ2-6,CASTYGGAGSSGANVLTF
TRBV2,NA,TRBJ1-2,CASSEGTVNYGYTF
TRBV11-3,TRBD1,TRBJ2-1,CASSSRDRDSNEQFF
TRBV4-3,TRBD2,TRBJ2-1,CASSHGGAGLTNEQFF
TRBV19,TRBD1,TRBJ1-1,CASTPGTGGLMSEAFF
TRBV7-2,NA,TRBJ2-2,CASSQGGRGTGELFF
TRBV7-3,NA,TRBJ1-5,CASSRDIQSPQHF
TRBV7-2,NA,TRBJ2-5,CASSLSGSTQYF
TRBV7-9,NA,TRBJ1-6,CASSLMAAGSPLHF
TRBV27,NA,TRBJ2-1,CASSPLGGPDNEQFF
TRBV2,NA,TRBJ1-2,CASTLGQGYTF
TRBV5-4,NA,TRBJ1-1,CASSWGGPEAFF
TRBV27,NA,TRBJ2-7,CASSRRDPYEQYF
TRBV11-2,NA,TRBJ1-4,CASSRSGEKLFF
TRBV4-2,TRBD1,TRBJ2-7,CASSQDLGGQSIAEQYF
TRBV19,NA,TRBJ2-3,CASSGLATSTDTQYF
TRBV4-3,TRBD2,TRBJ2-3,CASSQEWQGGMVNTQYF
TRBV4-3,TRBD1,TRBJ2-1,CASSHRDRGLQEQFF
TRBV9,NA,TRBJ2-2,CASRESRVTGELFF
TRBV5-8,NA,TRBJ1-6,CASSLRESRSPLHF
TRBV5-5,TRBD2,TRBJ2-3,CASTQRLLAGTDTQYF
TRBV12-5,TRBD1,TRBJ2-2,CATEGTGLDTGELFF
TRBV7-2,NA,TRBJ1-3,CASSLDPRVGNTIYF
TRBV27,NA,TRBJ1-1,CASSSLGRNLGAFF
TRBV7-9,TRBD2,TRBJ2-4,CASSLMLAGGDKNIQYF
TRBV19,NA,TRBJ1-5,CASSIQAYQPQHF
TRBV28,NA,TRBJ1-4,CASSYKRAVVLGEKLFF
TRBV5-1,TRBD1,TRBJ2-2,CASVKGGLGGELFF
TRBV4-3,TRBD1,TRBJ2-7,CASSQDRTGGYEQYF
TRBV19,NA,TRBJ1-5,CASSIGTVSNQPQHF
TRBV28,TRBD1,TRBJ2-7,CASSFRTGGSYEQYF
TRBV7-3,TRBD1,TRBJ2-7,CASSLIGHGTGRPEQYF
TRBV7-2,NA,TRBJ2-7,CASSFQGSDYEQYF
TRBV4-3,TRBD2,TRBJ2-7,CASSGERGGEQYF
TRBV19,TRBD1,TRBJ2-1,CASPQAETGGNNEQFF
TRBV11-2,NA,TRBJ2-6,CASSPSAGANVLTF
TRBV5-1,TRBD1,TRBJ1-2,CASSLGTGPNYGYTF
TRBV9,NA,TRBJ1-1,CASSVGQKDMNTEAFF
TRBV5-6,TRBD2,TRBJ2-5,CASSPGLAQETQYF